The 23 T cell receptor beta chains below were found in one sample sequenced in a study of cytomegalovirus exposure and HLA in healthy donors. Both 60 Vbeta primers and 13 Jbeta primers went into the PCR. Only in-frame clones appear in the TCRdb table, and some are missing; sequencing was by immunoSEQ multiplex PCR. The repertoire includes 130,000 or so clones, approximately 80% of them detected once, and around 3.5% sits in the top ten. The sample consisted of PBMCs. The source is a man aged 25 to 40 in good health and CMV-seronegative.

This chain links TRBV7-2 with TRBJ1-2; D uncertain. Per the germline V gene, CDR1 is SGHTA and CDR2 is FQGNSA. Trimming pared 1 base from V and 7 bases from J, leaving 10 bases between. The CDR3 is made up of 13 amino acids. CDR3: CASSLGADAGYTF. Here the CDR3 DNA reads TGTGCCAGCAGCTTAGGGGCAGATGCTGGCTACACCTTC.

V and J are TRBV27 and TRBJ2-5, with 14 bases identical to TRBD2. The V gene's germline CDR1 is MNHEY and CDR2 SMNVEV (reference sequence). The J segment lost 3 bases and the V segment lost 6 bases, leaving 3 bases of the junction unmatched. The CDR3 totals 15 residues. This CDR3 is CASSPGLAGEETQYF. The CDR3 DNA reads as TGTGCCAGCAGCCCGGGACTAGCGGGGGAAGAGACCCAGTACTTC.

CDR3 protein: CASSVGDSTGANVLTF. The DNA of the CDR3 is TGTGCCAGCAGCGTTGGCGACAGTACCGGGGCCAACGTCCTGACTTTC. This chain connects TRBV9 to TRBJ2-6, with a weak D call TRBD1 (5 bases). The V gene lost 2 bases and the J gene lost 4 bases, with 13 bases spanning the gap. Germline loops: CDR1 SGDLS, CDR2 YYNGEE. This CDR3 is 16 amino acids long.

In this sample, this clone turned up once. CDR3 region: CASRIRGALYGYTF. CDR3 sequence (DNA): TGTGCCAGTAGGATACGGGGGGCCCTCTATGGCTACACCTTC. The V gene is TRBV19, the J gene TRBJ1-2; perhaps TRBD1 as D (6 bases). Germline lookup yields CDR1 LNHDA and CDR2 SQIVND (reference sequence). The CDR3 contains 14 residues. Deletions cut 6 bases from V and 4 bases from J, with 15 bases between.

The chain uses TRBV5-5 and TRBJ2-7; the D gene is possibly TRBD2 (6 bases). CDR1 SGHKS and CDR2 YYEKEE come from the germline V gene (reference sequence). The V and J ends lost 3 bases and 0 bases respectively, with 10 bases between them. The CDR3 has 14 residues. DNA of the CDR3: TGTGCCAGCAGCTGGAGGGACGGCTCCTACGAGCAGTACTTC. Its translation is CASSWRDGSYEQYF.

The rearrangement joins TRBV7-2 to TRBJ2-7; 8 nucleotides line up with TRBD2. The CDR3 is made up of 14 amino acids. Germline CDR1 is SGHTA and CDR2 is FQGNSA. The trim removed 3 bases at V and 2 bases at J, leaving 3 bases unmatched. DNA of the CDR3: TGTGCCAGCAGCTTGGGAGCGGGGGCCTACGAGCAGTACTTC. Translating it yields CASSLGAGAYEQYF.

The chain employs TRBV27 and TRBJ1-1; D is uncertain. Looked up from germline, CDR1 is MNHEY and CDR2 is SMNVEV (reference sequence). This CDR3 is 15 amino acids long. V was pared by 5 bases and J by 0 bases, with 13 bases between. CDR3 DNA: TGTGCCAGCAGTCAGACAACCCCCCTGAACACTGAAGCTTTCTTT. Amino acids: CASSQTTPLNTEAFF.

CDR3 sequence reads: CASSPPTQVVGYTF. The CDR3 bases are TGTGCCAGCAGCCCACCGACCCAGGTGGTTGGCTACACCTTC. V usage is TRBV4-2 and J usage is TRBJ1-2; D not resolved. The V gene's germline CDR1 is LGHNA and CDR2 YNFKEQ. The V gene lost 4 bases and the J gene lost 7 bases, with 16 bases spanning the gap. The CDR3 is made up of 14 amino acids.

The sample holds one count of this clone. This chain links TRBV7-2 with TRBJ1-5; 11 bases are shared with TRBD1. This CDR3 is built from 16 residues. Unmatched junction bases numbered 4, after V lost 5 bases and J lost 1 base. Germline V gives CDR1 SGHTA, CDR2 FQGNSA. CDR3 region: CASSPGTGGSNQPQHF. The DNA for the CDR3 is TGTGCCAGCAGCCCTGGGACAGGGGGAAGCAATCAGCCCCAGCATTTT. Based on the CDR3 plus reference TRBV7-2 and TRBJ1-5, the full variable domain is GAGVSQSPSNKVTEKGKDVELRCDPISGHTALYWYRQSLGQGLEFLIYFQGNSAPDKSGLPSDRFSAERTGGSVSTLTIQRTQQEDSAVYLCASSPGTGGSNQPQHFGDGTRLSIL.

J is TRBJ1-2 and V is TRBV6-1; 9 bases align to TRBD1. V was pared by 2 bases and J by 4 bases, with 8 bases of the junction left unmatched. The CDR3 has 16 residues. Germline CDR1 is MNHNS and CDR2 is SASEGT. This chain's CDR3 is CASSEKGDRVGYGYTF. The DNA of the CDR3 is TGTGCCAGCAGTGAAAAAGGGGACAGGGTTGGCTATGGCTACACCTTC.

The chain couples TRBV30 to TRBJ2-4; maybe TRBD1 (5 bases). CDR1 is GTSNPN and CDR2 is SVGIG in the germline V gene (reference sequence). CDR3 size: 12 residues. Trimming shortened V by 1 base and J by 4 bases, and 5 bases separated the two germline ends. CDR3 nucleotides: TGTGCCTGGAGTGGACAGAAAAACATTCAGTACTTC. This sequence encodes CAWSGQKNIQYF.

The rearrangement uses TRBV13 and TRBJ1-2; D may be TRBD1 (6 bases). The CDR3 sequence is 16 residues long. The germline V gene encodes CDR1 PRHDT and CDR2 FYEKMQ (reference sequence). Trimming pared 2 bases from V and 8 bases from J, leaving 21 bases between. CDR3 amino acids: CASSLLGQWLSEGYTF. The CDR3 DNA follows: TGTGCCAGCAGCTTACTCGGACAGTGGCTATCAGAGGGCTACACCTTC.

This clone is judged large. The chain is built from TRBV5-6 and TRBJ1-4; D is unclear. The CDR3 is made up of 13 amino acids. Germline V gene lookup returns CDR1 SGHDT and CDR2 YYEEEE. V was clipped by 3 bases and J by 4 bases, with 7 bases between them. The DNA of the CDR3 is TGTGCCAGCAGCTCTGTCCTTAATGAAAAACTGTTTTTT. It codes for CASSSVLNEKLFF.

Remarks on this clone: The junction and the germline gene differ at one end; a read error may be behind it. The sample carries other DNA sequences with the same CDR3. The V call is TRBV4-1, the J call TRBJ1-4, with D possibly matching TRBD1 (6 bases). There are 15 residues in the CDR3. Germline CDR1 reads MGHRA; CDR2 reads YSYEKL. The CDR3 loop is CASSQDTGKNEKLFF. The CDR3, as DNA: TGCGCCAGCAGCCAAGATACAGGGAAGAATGAAAAGCTGTTTTTT.

CDR3 bases: TGTGCCAGTAGAAACAGGGTGAACACTGAAGCTTTCTTT. It specifies CASRNRVNTEAFF. This rearrangement joins TRBV19 to TRBJ1-1; TRBD1 might be the D (6 bases). Trimming pared 6 bases from V and 0 bases from J, leaving 8 bases between. Germline V gives CDR1 LNHDA, CDR2 SQIVND (reference sequence). The CDR3 contains 13 residues.

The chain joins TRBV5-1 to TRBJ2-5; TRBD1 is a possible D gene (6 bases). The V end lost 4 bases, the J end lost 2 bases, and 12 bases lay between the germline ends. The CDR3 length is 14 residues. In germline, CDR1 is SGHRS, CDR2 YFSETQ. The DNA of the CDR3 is TGCGCCAGCAGCCTCGGGACACGGCAAGAGACCCAGTACTTC. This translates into CASSLGTRQETQYF.

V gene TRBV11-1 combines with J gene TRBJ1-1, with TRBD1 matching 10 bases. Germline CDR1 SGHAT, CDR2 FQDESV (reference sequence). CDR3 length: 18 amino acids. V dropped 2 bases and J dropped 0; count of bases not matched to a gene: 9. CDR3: CASSLPRTGGPMNTEAFF. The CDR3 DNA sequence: TGTGCCAGCAGCTTACCTCGGACAGGGGGACCCATGAACACTGAAGCTTTCTTT.

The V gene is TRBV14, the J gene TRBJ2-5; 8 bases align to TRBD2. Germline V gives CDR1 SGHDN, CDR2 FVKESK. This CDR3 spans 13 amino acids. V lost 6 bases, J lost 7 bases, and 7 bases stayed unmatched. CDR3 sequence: CASSFSGAGTQYF. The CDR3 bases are TGTGCCAGCAGTTTTAGCGGGGCGGGGACCCAGTACTTC.

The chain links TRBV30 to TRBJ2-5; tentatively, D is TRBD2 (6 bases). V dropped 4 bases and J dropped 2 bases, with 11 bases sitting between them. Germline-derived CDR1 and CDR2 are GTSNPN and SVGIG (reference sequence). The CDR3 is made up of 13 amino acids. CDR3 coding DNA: TGTGCCTGGAATAAGGGACTGCAAGAGACCCAGTACTTC. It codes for CAWNKGLQETQYF.

The CDR3 DNA reads as TGTGTCAACCGTGGGGCAGCCAACTCCTACGAGCAGTACTTC. Its translation: CVNRGAANSYEQYF. J is TRBJ2-7 and V is TRBV6-1, with D perhaps matching TRBD1 (5 bases). This CDR3 is 14 amino acids long. CDR1 and CDR2 from the germline V gene are MNHNS and SASEGT.

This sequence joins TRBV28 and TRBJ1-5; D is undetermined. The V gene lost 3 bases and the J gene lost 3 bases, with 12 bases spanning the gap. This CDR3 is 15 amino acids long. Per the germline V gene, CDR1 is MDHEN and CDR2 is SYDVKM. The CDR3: CASSFQALPNQPQHF. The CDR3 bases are TGTGCCAGCAGTTTTCAGGCGTTACCCAATCAGCCCCAGCATTTT.

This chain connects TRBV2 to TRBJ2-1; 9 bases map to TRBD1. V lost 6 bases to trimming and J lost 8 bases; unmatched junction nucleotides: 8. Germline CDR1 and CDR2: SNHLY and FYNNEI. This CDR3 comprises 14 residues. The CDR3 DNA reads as TGTGCCAGCAGGCCACAGGGGGCGGGCGATGAGCAGTTCTTC. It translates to CASRPQGAGDEQFF.

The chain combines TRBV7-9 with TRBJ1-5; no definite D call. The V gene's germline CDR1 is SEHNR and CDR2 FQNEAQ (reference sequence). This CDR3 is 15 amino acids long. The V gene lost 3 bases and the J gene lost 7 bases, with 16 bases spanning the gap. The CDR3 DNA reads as TGTGCCAGCAGCTTTTCTGAGGGAACGAGACAGCCCCAGCATTTT. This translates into CASSFSEGTRQPQHF.